This T cell receptor beta chain was recorded in a study of T cells after yellow fever vaccination. With V trimmed by 4 bases and J by 1 base, 3 bases remained unmatched. There are 15 residues in the CDR3. CDR1 and CDR2 (germline): DFQATT, SNEGSKA (reference sequence). The table lists this clonotype with many counts. TCRdb processed the 5' RACE reads anew with MiXCR; each CDR3 protein has one entry. The sample has several thousand distinct CDR3 sequences, 7.6% seen once; the top ten hold approximately 1.3%. V is TRBV20-1 and J is TRBJ2-3; 12 bases agree with TRBD2. The sample in question was PBMCs, either bulk or a sorted T-cell subset (CD4+, CD8+, memory, or dextramer-sorted; not recorded which), obtained 15 days after the yellow fever booster vaccination. The receptor comes from a man between 25 and 39 years old who received the YFV17D yellow fever vaccine. This CDR3 reads CSATLAGGRTDTQYF. Here the CDR3 DNA reads TGCAGTGCTACTCTAGCGGGAGGGCGCACAGATACGCAGTATTTT.